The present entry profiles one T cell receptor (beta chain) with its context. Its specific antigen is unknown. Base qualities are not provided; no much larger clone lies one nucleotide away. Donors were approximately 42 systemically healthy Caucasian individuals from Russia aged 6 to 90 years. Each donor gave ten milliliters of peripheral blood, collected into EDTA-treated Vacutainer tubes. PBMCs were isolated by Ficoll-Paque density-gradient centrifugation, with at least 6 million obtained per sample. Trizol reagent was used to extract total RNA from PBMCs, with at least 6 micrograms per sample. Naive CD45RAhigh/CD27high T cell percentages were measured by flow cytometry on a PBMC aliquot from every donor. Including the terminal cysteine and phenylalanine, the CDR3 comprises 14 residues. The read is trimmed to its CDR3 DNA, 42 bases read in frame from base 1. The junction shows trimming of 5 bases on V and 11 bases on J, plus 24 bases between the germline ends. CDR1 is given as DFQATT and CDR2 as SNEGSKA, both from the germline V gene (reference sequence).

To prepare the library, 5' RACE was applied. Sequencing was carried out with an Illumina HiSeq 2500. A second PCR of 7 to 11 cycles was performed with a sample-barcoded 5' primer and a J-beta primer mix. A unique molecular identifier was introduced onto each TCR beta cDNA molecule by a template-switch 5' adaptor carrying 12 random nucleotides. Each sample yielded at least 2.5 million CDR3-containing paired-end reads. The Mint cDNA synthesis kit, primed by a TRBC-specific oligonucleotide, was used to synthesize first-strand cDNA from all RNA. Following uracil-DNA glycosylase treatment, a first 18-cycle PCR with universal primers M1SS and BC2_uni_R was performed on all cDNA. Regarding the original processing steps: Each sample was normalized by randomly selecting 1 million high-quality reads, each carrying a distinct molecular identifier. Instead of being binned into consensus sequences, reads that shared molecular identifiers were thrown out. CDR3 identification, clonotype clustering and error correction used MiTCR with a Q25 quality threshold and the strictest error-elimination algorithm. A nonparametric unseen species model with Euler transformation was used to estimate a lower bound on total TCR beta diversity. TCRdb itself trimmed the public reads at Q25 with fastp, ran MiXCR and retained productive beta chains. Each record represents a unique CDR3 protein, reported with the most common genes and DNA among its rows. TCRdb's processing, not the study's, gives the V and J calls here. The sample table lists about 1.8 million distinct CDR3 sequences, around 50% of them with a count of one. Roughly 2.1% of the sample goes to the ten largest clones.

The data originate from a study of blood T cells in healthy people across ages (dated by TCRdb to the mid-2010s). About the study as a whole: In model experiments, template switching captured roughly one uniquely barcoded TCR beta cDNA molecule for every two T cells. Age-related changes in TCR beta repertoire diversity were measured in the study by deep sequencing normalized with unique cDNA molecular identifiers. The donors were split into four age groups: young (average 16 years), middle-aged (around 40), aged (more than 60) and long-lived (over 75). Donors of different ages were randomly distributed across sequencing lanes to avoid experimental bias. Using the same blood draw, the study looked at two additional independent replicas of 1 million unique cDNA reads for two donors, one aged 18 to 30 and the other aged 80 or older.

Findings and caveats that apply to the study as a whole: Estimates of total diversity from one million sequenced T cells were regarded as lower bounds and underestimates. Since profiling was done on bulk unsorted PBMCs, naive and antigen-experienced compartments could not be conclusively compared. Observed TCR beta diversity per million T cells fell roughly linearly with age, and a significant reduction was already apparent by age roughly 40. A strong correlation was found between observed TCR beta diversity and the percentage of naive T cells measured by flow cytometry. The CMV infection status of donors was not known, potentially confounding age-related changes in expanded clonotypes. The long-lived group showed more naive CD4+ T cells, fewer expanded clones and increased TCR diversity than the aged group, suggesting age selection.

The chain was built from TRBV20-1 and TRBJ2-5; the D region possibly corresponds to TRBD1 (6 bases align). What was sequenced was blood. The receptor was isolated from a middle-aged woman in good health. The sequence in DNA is TGCAGTGCTGCCGACAGGTCGGGGAACAATGAGCAGTACTTC. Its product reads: CSAADRSGNNEQYF.